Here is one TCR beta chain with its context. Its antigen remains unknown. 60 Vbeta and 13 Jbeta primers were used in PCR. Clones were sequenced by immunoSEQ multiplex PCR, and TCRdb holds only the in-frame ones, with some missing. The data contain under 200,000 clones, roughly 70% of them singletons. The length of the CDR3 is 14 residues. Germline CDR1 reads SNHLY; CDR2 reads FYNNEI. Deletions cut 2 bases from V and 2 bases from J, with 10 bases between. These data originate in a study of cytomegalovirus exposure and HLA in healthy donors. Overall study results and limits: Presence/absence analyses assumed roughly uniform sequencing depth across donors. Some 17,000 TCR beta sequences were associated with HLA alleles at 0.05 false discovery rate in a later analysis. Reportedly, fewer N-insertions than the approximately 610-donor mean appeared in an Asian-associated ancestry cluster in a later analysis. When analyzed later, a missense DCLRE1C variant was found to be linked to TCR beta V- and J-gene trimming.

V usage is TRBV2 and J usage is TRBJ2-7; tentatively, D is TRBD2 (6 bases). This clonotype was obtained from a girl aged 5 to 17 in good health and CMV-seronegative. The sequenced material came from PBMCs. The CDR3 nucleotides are TGTGCCAGCAGTGAACAAGCGGGTGCCTACGAGCAGTACTTC. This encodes CASSEQAGAYEQYF.